This T cell receptor (beta chain) was documented in a study of T-cell memory formation after mild COVID-19. Looked up from germline, CDR1 is MNHEY and CDR2 is SVGEGT. CDR3 length: 13 residues. V lost 6 bases and J 8 bases, leaving 14 bases between the germline ends. TCRdb recomputed calls from the 5' RACE reads with MiXCR, one row per CDR3 protein. The table lists 350,000 to 450,000 distinct CDR3 sequences, 25% to 30% of them singletons. This TCR was recovered from an adult woman who had mild COVID-19 (a few samples of this study predate the infection). Cell type and time point are not known. The V gene is TRBV6-2 or TRBV6-3, the J gene TRBJ2-1; D is perhaps TRBD2 (6 bases). Material: PBMCs or a T cell subset sorted from them (not recorded which). CDR3 coding DNA: TGTGCCAGCAGAGGCGGGGTTCGCGATGAGCAGTTCTTC. It specifies CASRGGVRDEQFF.